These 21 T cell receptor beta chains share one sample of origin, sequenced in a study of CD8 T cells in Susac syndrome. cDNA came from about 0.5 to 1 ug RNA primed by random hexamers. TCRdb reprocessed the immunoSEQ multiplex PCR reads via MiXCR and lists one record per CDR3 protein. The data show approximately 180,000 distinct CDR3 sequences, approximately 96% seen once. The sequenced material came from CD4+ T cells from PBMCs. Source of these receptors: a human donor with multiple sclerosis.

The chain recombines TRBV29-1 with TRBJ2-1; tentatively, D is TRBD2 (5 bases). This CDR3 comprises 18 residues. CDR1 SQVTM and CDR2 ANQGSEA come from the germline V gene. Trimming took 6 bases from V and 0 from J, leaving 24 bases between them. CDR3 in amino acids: CSVGGLSGASSSYNEQFF. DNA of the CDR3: TGCAGCGTCGGCGGGCTGAGTGGAGCCTCTAGCTCCTACAATGAGCAGTTCTTC.

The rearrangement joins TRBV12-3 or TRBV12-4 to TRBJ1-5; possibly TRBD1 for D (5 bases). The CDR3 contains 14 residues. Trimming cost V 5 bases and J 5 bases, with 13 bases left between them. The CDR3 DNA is TGTGCCAGCAGTGGGGTCCGGGGCGATCAGCCCCAGCATTTT. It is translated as CASSGVRGDQPQHF.

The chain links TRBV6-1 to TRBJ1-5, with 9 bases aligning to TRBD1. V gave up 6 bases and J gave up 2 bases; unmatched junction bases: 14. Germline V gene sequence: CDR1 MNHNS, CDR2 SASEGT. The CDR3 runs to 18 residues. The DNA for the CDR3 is TGTGCCAGCAGGACGGGACAGGGAGGGCTCTACGGCAATCAGCCCCAGCATTTT. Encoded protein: CASRTGQGGLYGNQPQHF.

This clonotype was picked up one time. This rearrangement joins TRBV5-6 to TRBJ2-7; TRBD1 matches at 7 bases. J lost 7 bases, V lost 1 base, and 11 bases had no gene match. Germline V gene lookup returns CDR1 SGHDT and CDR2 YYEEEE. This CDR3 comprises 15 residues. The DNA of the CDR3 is TGTGCCAGCAGCTTGTGGGACAGCTACCTGCGGGAGCAGTACTTC. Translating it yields CASSLWDSYLREQYF.

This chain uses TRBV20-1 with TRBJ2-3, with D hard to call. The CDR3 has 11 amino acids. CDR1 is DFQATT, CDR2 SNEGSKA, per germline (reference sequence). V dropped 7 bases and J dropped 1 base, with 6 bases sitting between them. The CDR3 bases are TGCAGTGTGGCCGGCACAGATACGCAGTATTTT. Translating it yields CSVAGTDTQYF.

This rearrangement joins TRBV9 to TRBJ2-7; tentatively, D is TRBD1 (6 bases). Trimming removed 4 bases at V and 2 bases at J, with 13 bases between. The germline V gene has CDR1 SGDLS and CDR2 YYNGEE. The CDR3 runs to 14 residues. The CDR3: CASSLRQETYEQYF. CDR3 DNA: TGTGCCAGCAGCCTCCGACAGGAGACCTACGAGCAGTACTTC.

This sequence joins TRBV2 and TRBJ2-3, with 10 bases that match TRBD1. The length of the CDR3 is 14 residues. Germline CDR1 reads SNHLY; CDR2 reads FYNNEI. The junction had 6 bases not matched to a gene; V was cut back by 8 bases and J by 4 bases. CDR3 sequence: CASARDRGPDTQYF. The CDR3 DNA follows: TGTGCCAGCGCCCGGGACAGGGGACCAGATACGCAGTATTTT.

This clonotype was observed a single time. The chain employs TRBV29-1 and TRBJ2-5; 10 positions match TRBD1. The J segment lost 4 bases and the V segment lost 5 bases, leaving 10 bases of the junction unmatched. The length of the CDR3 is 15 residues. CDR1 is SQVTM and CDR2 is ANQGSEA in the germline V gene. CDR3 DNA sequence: TGCAGCGTTTCGACAGGGGGCAAGAAAATAGAGACCCAGTACTTC. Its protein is CSVSTGGKKIETQYF.

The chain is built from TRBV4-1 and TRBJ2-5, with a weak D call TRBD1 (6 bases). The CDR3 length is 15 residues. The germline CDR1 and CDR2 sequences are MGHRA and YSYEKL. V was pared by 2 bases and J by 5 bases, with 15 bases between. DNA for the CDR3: TGCGCCAGCAGCCAAACAGGGTCCTGGGGGGAGACCCAGTACTTC. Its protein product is CASSQTGSWGETQYF.

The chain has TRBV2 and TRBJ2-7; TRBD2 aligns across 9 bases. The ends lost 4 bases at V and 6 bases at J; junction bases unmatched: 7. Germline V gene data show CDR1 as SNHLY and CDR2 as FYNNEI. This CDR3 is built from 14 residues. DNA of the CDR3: TGTGCCAGCAGTGTCGGGACTAGCCCGGGCGAGCAGTACTTC. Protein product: CASSVGTSPGEQYF.

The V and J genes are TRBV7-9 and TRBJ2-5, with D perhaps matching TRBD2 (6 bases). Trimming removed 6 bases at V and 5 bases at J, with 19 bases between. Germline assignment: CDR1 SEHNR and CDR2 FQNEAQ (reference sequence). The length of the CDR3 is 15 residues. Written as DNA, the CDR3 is TGTGCCAGCAGGGCCCTAGGAGGGGCTGGGGAGACCCAGTACTTC. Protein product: CASRALGGAGETQYF. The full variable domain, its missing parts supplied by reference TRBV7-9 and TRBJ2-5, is DTGVSQNPRHKITKRGQNVTFRCDPISEHNRLYWYRQTLGQGPEFLTYFQNEAQLEKSRLLSDRFSAERPKGSFSTLEIQRTEQGDSAMYLCASRALGGAGETQYFGPGTRLLVL.

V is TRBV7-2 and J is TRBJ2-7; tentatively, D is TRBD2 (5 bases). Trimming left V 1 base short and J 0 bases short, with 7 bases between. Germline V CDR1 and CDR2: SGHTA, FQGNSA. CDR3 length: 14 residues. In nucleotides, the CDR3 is TGTGCCAGCAGCTTAGGGACTGCCTCCTACGAGCAGTACTTC. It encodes CASSLGTASYEQYF.

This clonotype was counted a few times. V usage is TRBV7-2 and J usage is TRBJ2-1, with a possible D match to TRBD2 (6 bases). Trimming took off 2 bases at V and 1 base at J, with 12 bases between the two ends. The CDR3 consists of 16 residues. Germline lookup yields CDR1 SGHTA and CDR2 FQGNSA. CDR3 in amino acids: CASSLWHGGSYNEQFF. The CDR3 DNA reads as TGTGCCAGCAGCTTATGGCACGGGGGATCCTACAATGAGCAGTTCTTC.

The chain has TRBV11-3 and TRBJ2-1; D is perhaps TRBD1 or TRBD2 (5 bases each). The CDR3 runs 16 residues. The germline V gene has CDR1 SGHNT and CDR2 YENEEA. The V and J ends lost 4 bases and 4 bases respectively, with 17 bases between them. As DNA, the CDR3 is TGTGCCAGCAGCTCTAAAGCCGGGACGCAGTACAATGAGCAGTTCTTC. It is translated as CASSSKAGTQYNEQFF.

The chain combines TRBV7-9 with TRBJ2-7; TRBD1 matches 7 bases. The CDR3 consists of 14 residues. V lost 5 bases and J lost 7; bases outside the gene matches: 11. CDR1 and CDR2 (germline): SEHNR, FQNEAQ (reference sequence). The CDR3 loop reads CASSPRQGNEEQYF. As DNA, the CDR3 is TGTGCCAGCAGCCCGAGACAGGGTAATGAAGAGCAGTACTTC.

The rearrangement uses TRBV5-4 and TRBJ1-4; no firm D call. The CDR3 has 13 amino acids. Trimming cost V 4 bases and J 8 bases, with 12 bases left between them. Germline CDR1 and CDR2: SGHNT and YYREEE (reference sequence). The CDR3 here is CASSPLLGEKLFF. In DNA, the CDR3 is TGTGCCAGCAGCCCCTTACTAGGAGAAAAACTGTTTTTT. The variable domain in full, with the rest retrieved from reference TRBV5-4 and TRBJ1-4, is ETGVTQSPTHLIKTRGQQVTLRCSSQSGHNTVSWYQQALGQGPQFIFQYYREEENGRGNFPPRFSGLQFPNYSSELNVNALELDDSALYLCASSPLLGEKLFFGSGTQLSVL.

In DNA form, the CDR3 reads TGTGCCAGCAGCGGGACAGGGGCGTCGGGAGATACGCAGTATTTT. Encoded protein: CASSGTGASGDTQYF. This chain links TRBV5-4 with TRBJ2-3; 10 nucleotides match TRBD1. J was trimmed by 5 bases and V by 4 bases; bases with no gene match: 7. Germline V gene sequence: CDR1 SGHNT, CDR2 YYREEE (reference sequence). The CDR3 contains 15 residues.

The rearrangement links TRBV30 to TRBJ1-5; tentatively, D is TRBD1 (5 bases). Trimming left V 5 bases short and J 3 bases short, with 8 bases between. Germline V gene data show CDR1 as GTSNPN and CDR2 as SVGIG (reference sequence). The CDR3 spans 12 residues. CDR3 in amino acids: CAWSGTNQPQHF. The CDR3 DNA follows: TGTGCCTGGTCAGGGACCAATCAGCCCCAGCATTTT.

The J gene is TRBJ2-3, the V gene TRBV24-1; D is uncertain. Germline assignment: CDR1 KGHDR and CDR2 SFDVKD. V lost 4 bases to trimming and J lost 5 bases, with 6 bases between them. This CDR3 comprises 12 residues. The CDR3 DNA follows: TGTGCCACCAGTGACCCTCTAGATACGCAGTATTTT. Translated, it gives CATSDPLDTQYF.

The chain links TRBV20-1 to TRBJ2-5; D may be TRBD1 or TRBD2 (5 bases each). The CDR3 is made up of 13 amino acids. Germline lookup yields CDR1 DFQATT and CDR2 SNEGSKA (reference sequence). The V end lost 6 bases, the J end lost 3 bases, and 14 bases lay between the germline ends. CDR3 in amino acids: CSALVGTEETQYF. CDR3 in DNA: TGCAGTGCCCTAGTCGGGACGGAAGAGACCCAGTACTTC.

CDR3 in amino acids: CASSGGLAGYNEQFF. CDR3 nucleotides: TGTGCCAGCAGTGGAGGTCTAGCGGGGTACAATGAGCAGTTCTTC. V is TRBV2 and J is TRBJ2-1; 9 positions match TRBD2. Trimming removed 4 bases from V and 4 bases from J; junction bases left unmatched: 5. The germline CDR1 and CDR2 sequences are SNHLY and FYNNEI. There are 15 residues in the CDR3.